Presented here are 19 T cell receptor beta chains from one specimen sequenced in a study of cytomegalovirus exposure and HLA in healthy donors. This PCR relied on a set of 60 Vbeta primers and 13 Jbeta primers. Generated by immunoSEQ multiplex PCR, the TCRdb table keeps only in-frame clones and is missing some. The profile shows over 150,000 clones, 82% of them singletons. The sequencing input was PBMCs. Every receptor here comes from a woman in her 50s in good health and CMV-seropositive.

This clone has a handful of counts. The chain is built from TRBV5-4 and TRBJ2-4; 10 bases align to TRBD2. CDR1 and CDR2 from the germline V gene are SGHNT and YYREEE (reference sequence). The CDR3 totals 16 residues. J lost 1 base, V lost 3 bases, and 4 bases had no gene match. The CDR3 DNA follows: TGTGCCAGCAGCTCCCTAGCGGGAGTTGCCAAAAACATTCAGTACTTC. It specifies CASSSLAGVAKNIQYF.

The chain has TRBV4-3 and TRBJ2-7; no definite D call. This CDR3 contains 14 residues. Germline V gene lookup returns CDR1 LGHNA and CDR2 YSLEER. Trimming removed 3 bases from V and 2 bases from J, with 11 bases in between. Here the CDR3 reads CASSQTFGAYEQYF. CDR3 in DNA: TGCGCCAGCAGCCAGACCTTCGGAGCCTACGAGCAGTACTTC.

The DNA of the CDR3 is TGTGCCAGCAGCAAAGAGGGGGATGATGTTCGATCCTACGAGCAGTACTTC. This translates into CASSKEGDDVRSYEQYF. The rearrangement links TRBV21-1 to TRBJ2-7; the table's D call, TRBD1, was not checked against the DNA. TRBV21-1 is flagged as a pseudogene. The CDR3 is 17 amino acids.

The chain carries TRBV5-4 and TRBJ2-5; possible D gene TRBD2, 5 bases. CDR3 size: 14 residues. CDR1 SGHNT and CDR2 YYREEE come from the germline V gene (reference sequence). V was shortened by 4 bases and J by 4 bases, with 14 bases between the two germline ends. In DNA, the CDR3 is TGTGCCAGCAGCCGCCCCGGGGTTGGAGAGACCCAGTACTTC. Residues: CASSRPGVGETQYF.

CDR3 sequence reads: CASHAAGGLTEQYF. In nucleotides, the CDR3 is TGTGCCAGTCACGCGGCGGGGGGGCTTACCGAGCAGTACTTC. This chain links TRBV6-1 with TRBJ2-7; 9 bases are a match to TRBD2. The V and J ends lost 9 bases and 6 bases, in that order; junction bases with no gene match: 12. The length of the CDR3 is 14 residues. From germline, CDR1 is MNHNS and CDR2 SASEGT.

The chain joins TRBV6-1 to TRBJ1-1, with 10 positions matching TRBD1. V lost 4 bases and J lost 1; bases outside the gene matches: 3. Germline CDR1 MNHNS, CDR2 SASEGT. The length of the CDR3 is 15 residues. CDR3 loop: CASSGQGAGNTEAFF. Written as DNA, the CDR3 is TGTGCCAGCAGTGGACAGGGGGCGGGGAACACTGAAGCTTTCTTT.

This clone was seen a few times. V is TRBV7-9 and J is TRBJ1-3; 7 bases agree with TRBD1. Per the germline V gene, CDR1 is SEHNR and CDR2 is FQNEAQ (reference sequence). This CDR3 has 16 amino acids. The V segment lost 1 base and the J segment 4 bases; nucleotides outside the gene matches: 7. The CDR3 reads CASSLVGDRDGNTIYF. CDR3 DNA sequence: TGTGCCAGCAGCTTAGTGGGAGACAGGGACGGAAACACCATATATTTT.

The chain couples TRBV2 to TRBJ2-3; the match to TRBD1 covers 7 bases. Germline V CDR1 and CDR2: SNHLY, FYNNEI. The V segment lost 7 bases and the J segment 5 bases; nucleotides outside the gene matches: 6. The CDR3 extends over 13 amino acids. In nucleotides, the CDR3 is TGTGCCAGCACGGGGAACAGGGGAGATACGCAGTATTTT. Translation gives CASTGNRGDTQYF.

As to this clone: Relative to the germline gene, one junction end is altered; a read error may explain this. CDR3 nucleotide sequence: TGTTCCAGCAGCCCCCCCGGTGTTGAAGCTTTCTTT. Translated, it gives CSSSPPGVEAFF. The V call is TRBV7-9, the J call TRBJ1-1; D unclear. This CDR3 is built from 12 residues. Per the germline V gene, CDR1 is SEHNR and CDR2 is FQNEAQ (reference sequence).

J is TRBJ1-1 and V is TRBV7-9, with D possibly TRBD1 on 5 matching bases. Per germline, CDR1 SEHNR and CDR2 FQNEAQ (reference sequence). V was trimmed by 6 bases and J by 3 bases, leaving 11 bases between them. The CDR3 totals 13 residues. CDR3 protein: CASRLTGDTEAFF. CDR3 nucleotide sequence: TGTGCCAGCAGACTAACAGGCGACACTGAAGCTTTCTTT. The full variable domain, completed using reference TRBV7-9 and TRBJ1-1, is DTGVSQNPRHKITKRGQNVTFRCDPISEHNRLYWYRQTLGQGPEFLTYFQNEAQLEKSRLLSDRFSAERPKGSFSTLEIQRTEQGDSAMYLCASRLTGDTEAFFGQGTRLTVV.

The chain links TRBV7-2 to TRBJ1-2; D might be TRBD1 (5 bases). The CDR3 is made up of 12 amino acids. V lost 1 base to trimming and J lost 5 bases, with 5 bases between them. Germline values: CDR1 SGHTA, CDR2 FQGNSA. This CDR3 is CASSLGQYGYTF. CDR3 nucleotides: TGTGCCAGCAGCTTAGGACAGTATGGCTACACCTTC.

This chain uses TRBV10-3 with TRBJ2-1, with 10 bases that match TRBD2. Germline CDR1 and CDR2: ENHRY and SYGVKD. V dropped 6 bases and J dropped 6; count of bases not matched to a gene: 5. The CDR3 runs to 14 residues. CDR3 sequence (DNA): TGTGCCATCAGGATACTAGCGGGGACCAATGAGCAGTTCTTC. Amino acid sequence: CAIRILAGTNEQFF.

The chain uses TRBV5-4 and TRBJ1-2; TRBD1 matches 8 bases. CDR3 size: 14 residues. Germline CDR1 SGHNT, CDR2 YYREEE (reference sequence). V lost 0 bases and J lost 5; bases outside the gene matches: 3. CDR3 loop: CASSLVQGVYGYTF. The CDR3 DNA is TGTGCCAGCAGCTTGGTACAGGGGGTTTATGGCTACACCTTC. The full variable domain, completed using reference TRBV5-4 and TRBJ1-2, is ETGVTQSPTHLIKTRGQQVTLRCSSQSGHNTVSWYQQALGQGPQFIFQYYREEENGRGNFPPRFSGLQFPNYSSELNVNALELDDSALYLCASSLVQGVYGYTFGSGTRLTVV.

This clone was picked up a small number of times. The chain is built from TRBV9 and TRBJ1-6; D unresolved. Trimming removed 0 bases from V and 7 bases from J, with 8 bases in between. Germline V gene data show CDR1 as SGDLS and CDR2 as YYNGEE. The CDR3 runs to 14 residues. The CDR3 DNA reads as TGTGCCAGCAGCGTAGACGGGGAAAATTCACCCCTCCACTTT. Its protein is CASSVDGENSPLHF.

The V call is TRBV29-1, the J call TRBJ1-5; 7 nucleotides line up with TRBD1. Germline values: CDR1 SQVTM, CDR2 ANQGSEA. The CDR3 contains 12 residues. The V gene end was trimmed by 6 bases and the J gene end by 6 bases; junction bases not matched to a gene: 5. CDR3 protein: CSVGNRGQPQHF. Here the CDR3 DNA reads TGCAGCGTCGGGAACAGGGGTCAGCCCCAGCATTTT.

The chain carries TRBV6-5 and TRBJ2-5; the D gene is possibly TRBD2 (5 bases). The J call may be in error: the DNA end matches TRBJ2-7 better. This CDR3 comprises 13 residues. Germline CDR1 reads MNHEY; CDR2 reads SVGAGI. CDR3 sequence: CASSQRETYEQYF. In DNA form, the CDR3 reads TGTGCCAGCAGTCAAAGGGAGACCTACGAGCAGTACTTC.

The rearrangement links TRBV23-1 to TRBJ1-1, with D hard to call. TRBV23-1 is treated as an ORF (open reading frame) with a function not yet certain. V lost 8 bases to trimming and J lost 5 bases, with 18 bases between them. This CDR3 is built from 14 residues. The CDR3 region is CASYPGSQRTEAFF. The CDR3 DNA reads as TGCGCCAGCTACCCAGGCTCCCAACGGACTGAAGCTTTCTTT.

The gene calls are TRBV4-1 and TRBJ2-3; D is perhaps TRBD1 (6 bases). Germline CDR1 reads MGHRA; CDR2 reads YSYEKL. Between the trimmed V and J ends, which lost 4 bases and 2 bases, there was a span of 10 bases. CDR3 size: 14 residues. The CDR3 DNA reads as TGCGCCAGCAGCCTAAGACAGGCCACAGATACGCAGTATTTT. This encodes CASSLRQATDTQYF.

The V gene is TRBV18, the J gene TRBJ1-3; D is perhaps TRBD1 (5 bases). This CDR3 is 14 amino acids long. Germline CDR1 and CDR2: KGHSH and LQKENI. The germline V and J ends were trimmed by 2 bases and 2 bases, with 7 bases remaining between them. The CDR3 nucleotides are TGTGCCAGCTCACCAGCAGGGACTGGAAACACCATATATTTT. This gives the protein CASSPAGTGNTIYF. Full variable domain (remainder filled in from reference TRBV18 and TRBJ1-3): NAGVMQNPRHLVRRRGQEARLRCSPMKGHSHVYWYRQLPEEGLKFMVYLQKENIIDESGMPKERFSAEFPKEGPSILRIQQVVRGDSAAYFCASSPAGTGNTIYFGEGSWLTVV.